A single sample gave rise to the 31 T cell receptor beta chains below, sequenced in a study of blood T cell repertoires in COVID-19. The repertoire was sequenced with immunoSEQ multiplex PCR; TCRdb's copy has only in-frame clones and lacks some. The table includes approximately 90,000 clones, roughly 84% detected once. The specimen was peripheral blood. The receptors originated from a woman aged 80 or over with acute or convalescent COVID-19.

The chain uses TRBV6-5 and TRBJ2-6; D may be TRBD2 (6 bases). Germline CDR1 is MNHEY and CDR2 is SVGAGI. This CDR3 region has 16 residues. Trimming took off 2 bases at V and 4 bases at J, with 12 bases between the two ends. The CDR3 nucleotides are TGTGCCAGCAGTTACGGCGGACTATCGGGGGCCAACGTCCTGACTTTC. It translates to CASSYGGLSGANVLTF.

This clone was counted a single time. The chain recombines TRBV5-1 with TRBJ1-1; 9 bases fit TRBD1. Germline V gives CDR1 SGHRS, CDR2 YFSETQ. This CDR3 spans 14 amino acids. V lost 4 bases, J lost 4 bases, and 5 bases stayed unmatched. The CDR3 loop reads CASSQGQGGTEAFF. The CDR3 DNA follows: TGCGCCAGCAGCCAGGGACAGGGAGGCACTGAAGCTTTCTTT.

The CDR3, as DNA: TGTGCCAGTAGTATCCGGGAGAGCGCTGAAGCTTTCTTT. Translated, it gives CASSIRESAEAFF. This rearrangement joins TRBV19 to TRBJ1-1; D is unresolved. Looked up from germline, CDR1 is LNHDA and CDR2 is SQIVND (reference sequence). This CDR3 contains 13 residues. Trimming took off 3 bases at V and 6 bases at J, with 11 bases between the two ends.

The chain is built from TRBV6-6 and TRBJ2-2; D ambiguous. The CDR3 loop spans 14 amino acids. Trimming shortened V by 10 bases and J by 0 bases, and 12 bases separated the two germline ends. Per germline, CDR1 MNHNY and CDR2 SVGAGI (reference sequence). CDR3 coding DNA: TGTGCCATCCGCGACTTCGCGAACACCGGGGAGCTGTTTTTT. Translation gives CAIRDFANTGELFF.

The chain recombines TRBV5-5 with TRBJ1-5; a weak D match, TRBD1 (5 bases). Germline values: CDR1 SGHKS, CDR2 YYEKEE (reference sequence). With 0 bases removed from V and 7 bases from J, the gap between germline ends came to 11 bases. This CDR3 has 14 amino acids. The CDR3 DNA is TGTGCCAGCAGCTTGGACAGGCTGGGCCAGCCCCAGCATTTT. It encodes CASSLDRLGQPQHF.

This rearrangement joins TRBV5-1 to TRBJ1-2, with a weak D call TRBD1 (5 bases). Germline CDR1 is SGHRS and CDR2 is YFSETQ. Trimming took 3 bases from V and 0 from J, leaving 12 bases between them. This CDR3 comprises 15 residues. The CDR3 here is CASSSRSGTNYGYTF. The CDR3 DNA reads as TGCGCCAGCAGCTCACGGTCAGGGACTAACTATGGCTACACCTTC.

This chain joins TRBV7-9 and TRBJ2-7, with 13 bases aligning to TRBD2. V dropped 4 bases and J dropped 5; count of bases not matched to a gene: 5. Germline V lookup: CDR1 SEHNR, CDR2 FQNEAQ (reference sequence). This CDR3 is built from 15 residues. The chain's CDR3 is CASSSTSGGFNEQYF. The CDR3 nucleotides read TGTGCCAGCAGCTCGACTAGCGGGGGGTTCAACGAGCAGTACTTC.

The CDR3 DNA follows: TGTGCCAGCAGCCCCGGGGGGGGAGTGAGGTATAATTCACCCCTCCACTTT. This encodes CASSPGGGVRYNSPLHF. The chain joins TRBV5-4 to TRBJ1-6; maybe TRBD1 (5 bases). Germline V gene data show CDR1 as SGHNT and CDR2 as YYREEE (reference sequence). The CDR3 extends over 17 amino acids. V dropped 4 bases and J dropped 4 bases, with 18 bases sitting between them. Looking up the rest from reference TRBV5-4 and TRBJ1-6 gives the full variable domain: ETGVTQSPTHLIKTRGQQVTLRCSSQSGHNTVSWYQQALGQGPQFIFQYYREEENGRGNFPPRFSGLQFPNYSSELNVNALELDDSALYLCASSPGGGVRYNSPLHFGNGTRLTVT.

The chain has TRBV4-1 and TRBJ2-7; perhaps TRBD2 as D (5 bases). CDR1 is MGHRA and CDR2 is YSYEKL in the germline V gene. There are 15 residues in the CDR3. V was clipped by 1 base and J by 4 bases, with 14 bases between them. The CDR3 sequence: CASSQAPGNRYEQYF. The CDR3 coding sequence is TGCGCCAGCAGCCAAGCCCCCGGGAATCGTTACGAGCAGTACTTC.

The genes are TRBV7-2 and TRBJ2-1; D remains ambiguous. The CDR3 has 12 residues. Germline CDR1 is SGHTA and CDR2 is FQGNSA. Between the trimmed V and J ends, which lost 5 bases and 7 bases, there was a span of 9 bases. The CDR3 DNA sequence: TGTGCCAGCAGCCAAAGCCGGAATGAGCAGTTCTTC. Encoded protein: CASSQSRNEQFF.

The rearrangement joins TRBV9 to TRBJ1-2; D unresolved. CDR3 length: 14 residues. The germline V gene has CDR1 SGDLS and CDR2 YYNGEE. Trimming took 0 bases from V and 6 from J, leaving 12 bases between them. The CDR3 loop reads CASSVGGLLNGYTF. For the CDR3, the DNA is TGTGCCAGCAGCGTAGGTGGACTGCTAAATGGCTACACCTTC.

The V and J genes are TRBV5-5 and TRBJ1-3; D unresolved. There are 16 residues in the CDR3. V dropped 7 bases and J dropped 2 bases, with 19 bases sitting between them. Germline CDR1 SGHKS, CDR2 YYEKEE (reference sequence). The CDR3 loop reads CASSDYRTRTGNTIYF. DNA for the CDR3: TGTGCCAGCTCTGATTACCGAACTAGGACTGGAAACACCATATATTTT. Full variable domain (outside the CDR3, taken from reference TRBV5-5 and TRBJ1-3): DAGVTQSPTHLIKTRGQQVTLRCSPISGHKSVSWYQQVLGQGPQFIFQYYEKEERGRGNFPDRFSARQFPNYSSELNVNALLLGDSALYLCASSDYRTRTGNTIYFGEGSWLTVV.

The chain uses TRBV30 and TRBJ1-5; 7 positions match TRBD1. V gave up 0 bases and J gave up 0 bases; unmatched junction bases: 11. The CDR3 runs 18 residues. Germline V gene sequence: CDR1 GTSNPN, CDR2 SVGIG (reference sequence). The CDR3 spells CAWSVIVGQRYSNQPQHF. The CDR3 bases are TGTGCCTGGAGTGTAATTGTGGGACAGAGATATAGCAATCAGCCCCAGCATTTT.

This rearrangement joins TRBV20-1 to TRBJ2-1; D is undetermined. This CDR3 is built from 10 residues. Trimming cost V 6 bases and J 8 bases, with 8 bases left between them. The V gene's germline CDR1 is DFQATT and CDR2 SNEGSKA (reference sequence). CDR3 nucleotide sequence: TGCAGTGCCAAGAGCTATGAGCAGTTCTTC. This codes for CSAKSYEQFF.

This chain uses TRBV25-1 with TRBJ1-2; D gene unclear. The CDR3 contains 13 residues. The V and J ends lost 5 bases and 6 bases respectively, with 13 bases between them. CDR1 and CDR2 from the germline V gene are MGHDK and SYGVNS. As DNA, the CDR3 is TGTGCCAGCAGTCTCCGGGAGCGCGATGGCTACACCTTC. It translates to CASSLRERDGYTF.

The chain combines TRBV9 with TRBJ2-1; D might be TRBD1 (6 bases). This CDR3 is 15 amino acids long. Germline V CDR1 and CDR2: SGDLS, YYNGEE. V dropped 0 bases and J dropped 8 bases, with 15 bases sitting between them. CDR3 in DNA: TGTGCCAGCAGCGTAGGAGAAGGGACATTTGATGAGCAGTTCTTC. Translation: CASSVGEGTFDEQFF.

The V and J genes are TRBV15 and TRBJ2-7, with a possible D match to TRBD1 (5 bases). Germline CDR1 and CDR2: LNHNV and YYDKDF (reference sequence). CDR3 length: 16 residues. The V end was cut by 1 base, the J end by 0 bases, with 13 bases between. The CDR3 nucleotides read TGTGCCACCAGCAGAGGGAACAGGTTGAGCTCCTACGAGCAGTACTTC. Protein: CATSRGNRLSSYEQYF.

The chain carries TRBV28 and TRBJ1-5, with 7 nucleotides matching TRBD1. The V and J ends lost 4 bases and 6 bases, in that order; junction bases with no gene match: 6. Germline CDR1 reads MDHEN; CDR2 reads SYDVKM. The CDR3 consists of 14 residues. In nucleotides, the CDR3 is TGTGCCAGCAGTTCCGGACAGGTTATTCAGCCCCAGCATTTT. Translation: CASSSGQVIQPQHF.

The chain links TRBV6-6 to TRBJ2-7, with D possibly TRBD2 on 5 matching bases. Germline assignment: CDR1 MNHNY and CDR2 SVGAGI (reference sequence). The CDR3 is 14 residues long. V was trimmed by 8 bases and J by 4 bases, leaving 18 bases between them. DNA for the CDR3: TGTGCCAGCGCCGCCCCCGGCCGGGGTTACGAGCAGTACTTC. This sequence encodes CASAAPGRGYEQYF.

This clone was observed a single time. This chain connects TRBV25-1 to TRBJ2-5, with 7 bases fitting TRBD2. V gave up 0 bases and J gave up 4 bases; unmatched junction bases: 2. Germline V gives CDR1 MGHDK, CDR2 SYGVNS. The length of the CDR3 is 14 residues. CDR3 DNA: TGTGCCAGCAGTGAATATGGGGGGGGAGAGACCCAGTACTTC. It yields the protein CASSEYGGGETQYF.

This clone appeared a single time. The chain joins TRBV9 to TRBJ1-6, with 7 positions matching TRBD1. The CDR3 contains 14 residues. V lost 0 bases and J lost 9; bases outside the gene matches: 3. Germline-derived CDR1 and CDR2 are SGDLS and YYNGEE. The CDR3, as DNA: TGTGCCAGCAGCGTAGGGACAGGTAGTTCACCCCTCCACTTT. This gives the protein CASSVGTGSSPLHF.

In this sample, this clone turned up a few times. V is TRBV21-1 and J is TRBJ1-5. TRBV21-1 is a listed pseudogene. The CDR3 totals 17 residues. Here the CDR3 DNA reads TGTGCCAGCAGCAAGGGAGGAAGGGGAAGGTGGAATCAGCCCCAGCATTTT. This translates into CASSKGGRGRWNQPQHF.

The chain carries TRBV6-5 and TRBJ2-1; D may be TRBD1 (8 bases). Germline CDR1 reads MNHEY; CDR2 reads SVGAGI. The CDR3 runs to 15 residues. V was trimmed by 7 bases and J by 3 bases, leaving 16 bases between them. The CDR3 region is CASKRGQDFYNEQFF. For the CDR3, the DNA is TGTGCCAGCAAGCGGGGACAGGATTTCTACAATGAGCAGTTCTTC.

This chain uses TRBV27 with TRBJ2-7, with 8 nucleotides matching TRBD2. V gave up 6 bases and J gave up 12 bases; unmatched junction bases: 16. Germline V gene data show CDR1 as MNHEY and CDR2 as SMNVEV (reference sequence). The CDR3 has 14 residues. In nucleotides, the CDR3 is TGTGCCAGCAGCCTGACTCACGGGGGGGGATTTGCGTACTTC. Its protein product is CASSLTHGGGFAYF.

This chain links TRBV7-2 with TRBJ2-7, with 16 bases aligning to TRBD2. V trimming: 4 bases; J trimming: 4 bases; junction bases outside the gene matches: 7. This CDR3 has 17 residues. Germline CDR1 is SGHTA and CDR2 is FQGNSA. The CDR3 DNA reads as TGTGCCAGCAGCTCGCCGGGACTAGCGGGGGGGAATTACGAGCAGTACTTC. Its translation is CASSSPGLAGGNYEQYF.

CDR3 residues: CASPSEQYF. The CDR3 DNA follows: TGTGCCAGTCCGTCCGAGCAGTACTTC. V gene TRBV19 combines with J gene TRBJ2-7; D gene uncertain. There are 9 residues in the CDR3. V lost 8 bases, J lost 6 bases, and 5 bases lay in between. Germline loops: CDR1 LNHDA, CDR2 SQIVND (reference sequence).

The chain couples TRBV12-3 or TRBV12-4 to TRBJ1-2; unclear D gene. Trimming shortened V by 4 bases and J by 8 bases, and 11 bases separated the two germline ends. The CDR3 contains 12 residues. The DNA of the CDR3 is TGTGCCAGCAGTTCAAACCAACGGGGCTACACCTTC. Its protein is CASSSNQRGYTF.

The chain combines TRBV6-2 or TRBV6-3 with TRBJ1-6, with a tentative D call TRBD1 (5 bases). The CDR3 loop spans 15 amino acids. Germline V gene sequence: CDR1 MNHEY, CDR2 SVGEGT. V was shortened by 4 bases and J by 7 bases, with 14 bases between the two germline ends. The CDR3 DNA reads as TGTGCCAGCAGTTTACCCAGGGCGGGGAATTCACCCCTCCACTTT. Its translation: CASSLPRAGNSPLHF.

The V and J genes are TRBV15 and TRBJ1-1; D is ambiguous. CDR1 LNHNV and CDR2 YYDKDF come from the germline V gene (reference sequence). The V end lost 1 base, the J end lost 5 bases, and 11 bases lay between the germline ends. The CDR3 has 14 residues. The CDR3, as DNA: TGTGCCACCAGCAGAGGCGAAGGACTGACTGAAGCTTTCTTT. It yields the protein CATSRGEGLTEAFF. Full variable domain (missing parts from reference TRBV15 and TRBJ1-1): DAMVIQNPRYQVTQFGKPVTLSCSQTLNHNVMYWYQQKSSQAPKLLFHYYDKDFNNEADTPDNFQSRRPNTSFCFLDIRSPGLGDTAMYLCATSRGEGLTEAFFGQGTRLTVV.

This sequence joins TRBV6-1 and TRBJ2-5, with D possibly matching TRBD2 (7 bases). Germline V gives CDR1 MNHNS, CDR2 SASEGT. The CDR3 runs to 16 residues. The germline V and J ends were trimmed by 2 bases and 5 bases, with 18 bases remaining between them. In DNA form, the CDR3 reads TGTGCCAGCAGTGAAAGCGCGGGGGCTGTATTGGAGACCCAGTACTTC. It translates to CASSESAGAVLETQYF.

The V gene is TRBV4-3, the J gene TRBJ2-2, with TRBD2 matching 12 bases. The CDR3 consists of 17 residues. Germline lookup yields CDR1 LGHNA and CDR2 YSLEER. Trimming took 6 bases from V and 5 from J; bases not matched to a gene: 10. In DNA form, the CDR3 reads TGCGCCAGCAGTCAGTCCCTAGGACTAGCGGGGACCGGGGAGCTGTTTTTT. It encodes CASSQSLGLAGTGELFF.